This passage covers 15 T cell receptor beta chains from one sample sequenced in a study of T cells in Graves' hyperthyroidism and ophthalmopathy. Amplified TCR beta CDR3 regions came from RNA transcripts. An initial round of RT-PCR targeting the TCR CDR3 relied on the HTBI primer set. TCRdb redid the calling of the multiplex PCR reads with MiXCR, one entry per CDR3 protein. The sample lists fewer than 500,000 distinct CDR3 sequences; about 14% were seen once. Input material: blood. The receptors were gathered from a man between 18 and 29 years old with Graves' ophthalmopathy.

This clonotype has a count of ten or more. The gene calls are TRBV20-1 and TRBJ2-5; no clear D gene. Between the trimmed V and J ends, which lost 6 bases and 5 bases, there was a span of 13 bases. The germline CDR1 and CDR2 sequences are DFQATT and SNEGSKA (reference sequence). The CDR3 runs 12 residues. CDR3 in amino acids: CSAVNRMETQYF. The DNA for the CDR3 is TGCAGTGCCGTAAACCGCATGGAGACCCAGTACTTC.

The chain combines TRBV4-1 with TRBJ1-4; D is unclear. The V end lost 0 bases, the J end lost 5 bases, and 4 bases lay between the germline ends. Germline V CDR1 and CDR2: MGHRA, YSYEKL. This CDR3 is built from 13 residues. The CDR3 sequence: CASSQDGNEKLFF. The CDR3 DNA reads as TGCGCCAGCAGCCAAGACGGGAATGAAAAACTGTTTTTT.

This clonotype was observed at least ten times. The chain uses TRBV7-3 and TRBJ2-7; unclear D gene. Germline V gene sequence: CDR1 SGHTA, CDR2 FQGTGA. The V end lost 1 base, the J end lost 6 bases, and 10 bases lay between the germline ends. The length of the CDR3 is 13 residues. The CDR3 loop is CASSLNPLGEQYF. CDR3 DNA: TGTGCCAGCAGCTTAAACCCACTGGGCGAGCAGTACTTC.

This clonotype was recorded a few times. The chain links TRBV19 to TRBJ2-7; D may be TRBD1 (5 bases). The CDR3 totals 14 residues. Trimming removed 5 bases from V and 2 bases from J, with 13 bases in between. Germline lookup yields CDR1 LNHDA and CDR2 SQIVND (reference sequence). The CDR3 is CASSFTMTAYEQYF. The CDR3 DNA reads TGTGCCAGTAGTTTCACAATGACAGCCTACGAGCAGTACTTC.

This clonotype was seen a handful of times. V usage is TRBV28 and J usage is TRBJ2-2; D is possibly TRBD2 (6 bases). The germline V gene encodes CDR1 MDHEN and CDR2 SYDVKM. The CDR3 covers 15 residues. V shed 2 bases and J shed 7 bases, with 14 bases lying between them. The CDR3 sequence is CASSLPGGGVGELFF. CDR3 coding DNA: TGTGCCAGCAGTTTACCGGGCGGCGGGGTCGGGGAGCTGTTTTTT.

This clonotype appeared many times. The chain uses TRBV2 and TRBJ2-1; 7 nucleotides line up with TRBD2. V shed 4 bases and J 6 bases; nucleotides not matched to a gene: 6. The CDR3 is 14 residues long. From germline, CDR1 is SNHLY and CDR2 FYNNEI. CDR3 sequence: CASSVGGFANEQFF. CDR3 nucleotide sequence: TGTGCCAGCAGTGTGGGGGGGTTTGCCAATGAGCAGTTCTTC.

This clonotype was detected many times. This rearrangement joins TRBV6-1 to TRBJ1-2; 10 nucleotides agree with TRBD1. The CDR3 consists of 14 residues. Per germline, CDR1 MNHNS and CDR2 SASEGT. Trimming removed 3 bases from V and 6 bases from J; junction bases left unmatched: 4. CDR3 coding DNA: TGTGCCAGCAGTGATTATGGGACAGGGGATGGCTACACCTTC. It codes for CASSDYGTGDGYTF.

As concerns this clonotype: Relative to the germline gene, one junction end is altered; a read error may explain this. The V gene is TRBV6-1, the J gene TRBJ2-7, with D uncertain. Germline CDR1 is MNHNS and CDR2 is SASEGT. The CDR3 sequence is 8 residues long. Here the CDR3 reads CVSHEQYF. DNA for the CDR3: TGCGTCTCTCACGAGCAGTACTTC.

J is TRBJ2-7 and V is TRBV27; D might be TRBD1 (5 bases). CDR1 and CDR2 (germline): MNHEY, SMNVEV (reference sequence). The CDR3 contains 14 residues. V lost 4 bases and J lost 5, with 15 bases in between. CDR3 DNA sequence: TGTGCCAGCAGTTCCTCGCCAGGGTCGAACGAGCAGTACTTC. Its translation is CASSSSPGSNEQYF.

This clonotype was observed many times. The CDR3 DNA reads TGCGCCAGCAGCCCAGGACAGACAAATCAGCCCCAGCATTTT. Its translation: CASSPGQTNQPQHF. V is TRBV4-1 and J is TRBJ1-5; D is possibly TRBD1 (6 bases). Trimming took off 4 bases at V and 4 bases at J, with 11 bases between the two ends. This CDR3 region has 14 residues. Germline V gives CDR1 MGHRA, CDR2 YSYEKL.

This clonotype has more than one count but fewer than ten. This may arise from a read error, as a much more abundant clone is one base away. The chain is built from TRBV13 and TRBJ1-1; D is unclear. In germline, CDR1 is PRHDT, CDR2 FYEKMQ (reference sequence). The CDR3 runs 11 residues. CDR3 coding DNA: TGTGCCAGCAGCTTGCTGACTGAAACTTTCTTT. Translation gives CASSLLTETFF. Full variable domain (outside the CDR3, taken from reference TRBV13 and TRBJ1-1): AAGVIQSPRHLIKEKRETATLKCYPIPRHDTVYWYQQGPGQDPQFLISFYEKMQSDKGSIPDRFSAQQFSDYHSELNMSSLELGDSALYFCASSLLTETFFGQGTRLTVV.

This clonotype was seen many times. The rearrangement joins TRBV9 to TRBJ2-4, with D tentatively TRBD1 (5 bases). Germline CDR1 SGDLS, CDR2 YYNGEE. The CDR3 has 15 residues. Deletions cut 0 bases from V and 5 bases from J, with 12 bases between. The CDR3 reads CASSVGGGWENIQYF. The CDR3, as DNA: TGTGCCAGCAGCGTAGGGGGCGGCTGGGAAAACATTCAGTACTTC.

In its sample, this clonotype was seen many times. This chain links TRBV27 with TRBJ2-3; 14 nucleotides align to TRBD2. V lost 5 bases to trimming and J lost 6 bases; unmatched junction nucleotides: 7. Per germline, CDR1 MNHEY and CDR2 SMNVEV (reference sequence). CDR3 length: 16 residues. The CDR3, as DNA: TGTGCCAGCAGTAGATCCGGGACTAGCGGGGGTGATACGCAGTATTTT. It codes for CASSRSGTSGGDTQYF.

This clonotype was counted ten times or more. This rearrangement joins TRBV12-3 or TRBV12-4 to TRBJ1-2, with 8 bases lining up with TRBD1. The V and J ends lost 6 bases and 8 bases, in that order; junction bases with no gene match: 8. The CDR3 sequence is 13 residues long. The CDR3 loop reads CASSHGQGRGYTF. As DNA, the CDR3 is TGTGCCAGCAGCCATGGACAGGGACGAGGCTACACCTTC.

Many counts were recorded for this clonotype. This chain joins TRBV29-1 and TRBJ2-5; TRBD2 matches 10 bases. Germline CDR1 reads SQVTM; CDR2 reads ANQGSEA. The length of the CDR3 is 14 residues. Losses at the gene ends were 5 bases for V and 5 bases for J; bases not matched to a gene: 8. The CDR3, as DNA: TGCAGCGTTAGCGGGGGGGCTGTTCTTGAGACCCAGTACTTC. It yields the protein CSVSGGAVLETQYF. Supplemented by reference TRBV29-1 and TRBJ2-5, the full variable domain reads SAVISQKPSRDICQRGTSLTIQCQVDSQVTMMFWYRQQPGQSLTLIATANQGSEATYESGFVIDKFPISRPNLTFSTLTVSNMSPEDSSIYLCSVSGGAVLETQYFGPGTRLLVL.